The 12 T cell receptor beta chains below were found in one sample sequenced in a study of blood T cell repertoires in COVID-19. The data were produced by immunoSEQ multiplex PCR, yet TCRdb's version contains in-frame clones alone and is incomplete. The data show about 190,000 clones, with around 90% seen just once and roughly 0.56% held by the top ten. The sample comprised peripheral blood. These TCRs come from a man aged 45-60 years with acute or convalescent COVID-19.

V gene TRBV5-5 combines with J gene TRBJ1-6, with D unresolved. The CDR3 contains 15 residues. V was cut by 1 base and J by 2 bases, with 7 bases left in between. CDR1 SGHKS and CDR2 YYEKEE come from the germline V gene (reference sequence). The CDR3 DNA is TGTGCCAGCAGCTTGAAGAGCCCCTATAATTCACCCCTCCACTTT. This encodes CASSLKSPYNSPLHF.

V gene TRBV2 combines with J gene TRBJ2-3; D might be TRBD1 (6 bases). This CDR3 spans 16 amino acids. The V gene's germline CDR1 is SNHLY and CDR2 FYNNEI. Trimming cost V 7 bases and J 1 base, with 18 bases left between them. CDR3 coding DNA: TGTGCCAGCACGGGCAGGGGTTGGTACGGCACAGATACGCAGTATTTT. It encodes CASTGRGWYGTDTQYF.

The V call is TRBV28, the J call TRBJ2-5; 7 bases agree with TRBD2. Germline V gene sequence: CDR1 MDHEN, CDR2 SYDVKM. The length of the CDR3 is 13 residues. The V and J ends lost 7 bases and 5 bases, in that order; junction bases with no gene match: 7. CDR3 sequence reads: CASNAGDRETQYF. The CDR3 DNA reads TGTGCCAGCAACGCGGGAGATCGGGAGACCCAGTACTTC. The full variable domain, in which reference TRBV28 and TRBJ2-5 provide the parts outside the CDR3, is DVKVTQSSRYLVKRTGEKVFLECVQDMDHENMFWYRQDPGLGLRLIYFSYDVKMKEKGDIPEGYSVSREKKERFSLILESASTNQTSMYLCASNAGDRETQYFGPGTRLLVL.

The CDR3 DNA sequence: TGCGCCAGCAGCTTGGCGGCTAGCGGACTAGGCGCAGATACGCAGTATTTT. This sequence encodes CASSLAASGLGADTQYF. This sequence joins TRBV5-1 and TRBJ2-3; 7 positions match TRBD2. The germline V gene encodes CDR1 SGHRS and CDR2 YFSETQ. V shed 0 bases, J shed 4 bases, and the junction held 11 bases outside the gene matches. The CDR3 length is 17 residues. Using reference TRBV5-1 and TRBJ2-3 for the parts outside the CDR3, the full variable domain is KAGVTQTPRYLIKTRGQQVTLSCSPISGHRSVSWYQQTPGQGLQFLFEYFSETQRNKGNFPGRFSGRQFSNSRSEMNVSTLELGDSALYLCASSLAASGLGADTQYFGPGTRLTVL.

The J gene is TRBJ1-5, the V gene TRBV28; 9 bases are a match to TRBD1. Germline values: CDR1 MDHEN, CDR2 SYDVKM. The CDR3 is 15 amino acids. The V gene end was trimmed by 3 bases and the J gene end by 4 bases; junction bases not matched to a gene: 4. CDR3: CASSLDRGLNQPQHF. The CDR3 nucleotides read TGTGCCAGCAGTTTGGACAGGGGACTTAATCAGCCCCAGCATTTT.

This sequence joins TRBV5-1 and TRBJ2-1, with 12 positions matching TRBD2. The CDR3 is 14 amino acids. The V gene's germline CDR1 is SGHRS and CDR2 YFSETQ. Trimming at V came to 5 bases and at J to 7 bases, leaving 4 bases not matched to a gene. Here the CDR3 DNA reads TGCGCCAGCAGTTTCGGGACTAGCGGGAATGAGCAGTTCTTC. Amino acids: CASSFGTSGNEQFF.

The genes are TRBV21-1 and TRBJ1-5. TRBV21-1 is recorded as a pseudogene. This CDR3 comprises 15 residues. In DNA, the CDR3 is TGTGCCAGCCCCCGCGAGGTATATAGCAATCAGCCCCAGCATTTT. This translates into CASPREVYSNQPQHF.

There are many counts of this clone. The chain links TRBV11-2 to TRBJ2-1; no definite D call. The CDR3 length is 12 residues. Germline CDR1 is SGHAT and CDR2 is FQNNGV. The germline V and J ends were trimmed by 3 bases and 9 bases, with 9 bases remaining between them. The CDR3: CASSFRDSEQFF. The CDR3 nucleotides are TGTGCCAGCAGCTTCCGAGATTCTGAGCAGTTCTTC. Combining the CDR3 with reference TRBV11-2 and TRBJ2-1 gives the whole variable domain EAGVAQSPRYKIIEKRQSVAFWCNPISGHATLYWYQQILGQGPKLLIQFQNNGVVDDSQLPKDRFSAERLKGVDSTLKIQPAKLEDSAVYLCASSFRDSEQFFGPGTRLTVL.

The chain carries TRBV18 and TRBJ2-7; TRBD1 aligns across 7 bases. This CDR3 region has 13 residues. J gave up 7 bases and V 2 bases, and 5 bases lay outside the gene matches. Germline CDR1 KGHSH, CDR2 LQKENI. CDR3 sequence reads: CASSPGDSREQYF. As DNA, the CDR3 is TGTGCCAGCTCACCAGGGGACAGCCGAGAGCAGTACTTC.

The gene calls are TRBV27 and TRBJ2-2; TRBD1 agrees at 11 bases. The germline CDR1 and CDR2 sequences are MNHEY and SMNVEV (reference sequence). After removal of 2 bases from V and 0 bases from J, the junction contained 2 bases not matched to a gene. The CDR3 is 17 amino acids. This chain's CDR3 is CASSLLGQGANTGELFF. CDR3 coding DNA: TGTGCCAGCAGTTTACTGGGACAGGGGGCGAACACCGGGGAGCTGTTTTTT.

In this sample, this clone turned up once. The chain carries TRBV5-1 and TRBJ2-6; D possibly corresponds to TRBD1 (6 bases). V lost 2 bases and J 0 bases, leaving 12 bases between the germline ends. This CDR3 has 17 amino acids. CDR1 is SGHRS and CDR2 is YFSETQ in the germline V gene. The DNA for the CDR3 is TGCGCCAGCAGCTTTCTTAGGGGGTACTCTGGGGCCAACGTCCTGACTTTC. Translation gives CASSFLRGYSGANVLTF.

This clone was recorded once. The V gene is TRBV6-2 or TRBV6-3, the J gene TRBJ1-2; 9 nucleotides match TRBD1. Per germline, CDR1 MNHEY and CDR2 SVGEGT. V shed 6 bases and J 5 bases; nucleotides not matched to a gene: 10. This CDR3 spans 15 amino acids. The CDR3 is CASSRTGEIRYGYTF. The CDR3, as DNA: TGTGCCAGCAGCAGGACAGGGGAAATCCGGTATGGCTACACCTTC.